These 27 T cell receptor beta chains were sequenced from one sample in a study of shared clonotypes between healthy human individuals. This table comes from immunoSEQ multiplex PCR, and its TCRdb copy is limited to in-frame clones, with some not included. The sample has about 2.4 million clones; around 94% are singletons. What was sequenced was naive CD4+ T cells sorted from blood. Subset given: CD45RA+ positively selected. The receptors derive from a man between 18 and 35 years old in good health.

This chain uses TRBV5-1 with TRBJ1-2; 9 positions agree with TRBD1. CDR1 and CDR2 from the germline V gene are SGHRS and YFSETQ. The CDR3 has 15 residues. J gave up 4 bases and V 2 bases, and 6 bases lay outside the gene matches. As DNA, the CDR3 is TGCGCCAGCAGCTTTGGAGGGACAGGGAGCTATGGCTACACCTTC. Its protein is CASSFGGTGSYGYTF. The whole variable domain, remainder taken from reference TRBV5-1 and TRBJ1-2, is KAGVTQTPRYLIKTRGQQVTLSCSPISGHRSVSWYQQTPGQGLQFLFEYFSETQRNKGNFPGRFSGRQFSNSRSEMNVSTLELGDSALYLCASSFGGTGSYGYTFGSGTRLTVV.

CDR3 bases: TGTGCCAGCAGTGACACTCCGGGAGACATTCAGTACTTC. Its protein product is CASSDTPGDIQYF. The rearrangement links TRBV6-4 to TRBJ2-4; a weak D match, TRBD2 (6 bases). The germline V gene has CDR1 MRHNA and CDR2 SNTAGT. Trimming removed 2 bases at V and 8 bases at J, with 10 bases between. This CDR3 spans 13 amino acids.

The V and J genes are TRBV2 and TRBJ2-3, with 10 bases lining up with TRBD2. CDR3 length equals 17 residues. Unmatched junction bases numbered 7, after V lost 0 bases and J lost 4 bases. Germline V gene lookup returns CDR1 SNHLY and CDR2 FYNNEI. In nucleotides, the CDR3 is TGTGCCAGCAGTGAAGCGCTTCTAGCGGGAGTCCCAGATACGCAGTATTTT. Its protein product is CASSEALLAGVPDTQYF.

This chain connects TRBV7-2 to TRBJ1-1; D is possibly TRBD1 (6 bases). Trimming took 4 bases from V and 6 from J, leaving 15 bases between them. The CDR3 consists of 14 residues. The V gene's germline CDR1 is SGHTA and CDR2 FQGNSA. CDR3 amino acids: CASSYPFRGPEAFF. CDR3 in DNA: TGTGCCAGCAGCTACCCATTCCGGGGGCCTGAAGCTTTCTTT.

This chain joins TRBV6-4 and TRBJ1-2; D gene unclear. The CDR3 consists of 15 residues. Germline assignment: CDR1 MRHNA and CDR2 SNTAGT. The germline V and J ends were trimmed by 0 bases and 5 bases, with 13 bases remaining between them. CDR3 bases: TGTGCCAGCAGTGACTCAGGCAGGCAAGGATATGGCTACACCTTC. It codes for CASSDSGRQGYGYTF.

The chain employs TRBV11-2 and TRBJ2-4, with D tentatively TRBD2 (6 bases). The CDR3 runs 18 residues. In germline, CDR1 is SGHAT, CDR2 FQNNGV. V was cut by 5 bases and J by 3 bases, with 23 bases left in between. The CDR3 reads CASSLLVRREDGKNIQYF. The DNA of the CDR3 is TGTGCCAGCAGCCTGCTTGTGCGGCGGGAAGATGGCAAAAACATTCAGTACTTC. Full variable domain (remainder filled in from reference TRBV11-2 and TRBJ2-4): EAGVAQSPRYKIIEKRQSVAFWCNPISGHATLYWYQQILGQGPKLLIQFQNNGVVDDSQLPKDRFSAERLKGVDSTLKIQPAKLEDSAVYLCASSLLVRREDGKNIQYFGAGTRLSVL.

The CDR3 loop reads CASSLSGGTYEQYF. The CDR3 DNA follows: TGTGCCAGCAGCTTATCAGGGGGTACCTACGAGCAGTACTTC. The chain couples TRBV11-2 to TRBJ2-7, with 7 bases aligning to TRBD1. The germline gives CDR1 SGHAT, CDR2 FQNNGV. The CDR3 runs to 14 residues. The ends lost 2 bases at V and 2 bases at J; junction bases unmatched: 3. Looking up the rest from reference TRBV11-2 and TRBJ2-7 gives the full variable domain: EAGVAQSPRYKIIEKRQSVAFWCNPISGHATLYWYQQILGQGPKLLIQFQNNGVVDDSQLPKDRFSAERLKGVDSTLKIQPAKLEDSAVYLCASSLSGGTYEQYFGPGTRLTVT.

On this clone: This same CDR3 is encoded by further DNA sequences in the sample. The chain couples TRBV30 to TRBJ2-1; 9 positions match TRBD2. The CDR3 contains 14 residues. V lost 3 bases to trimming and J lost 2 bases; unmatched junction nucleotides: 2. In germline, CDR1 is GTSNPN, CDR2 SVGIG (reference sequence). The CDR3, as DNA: TGTGCCTGGAGCAGCGGGAGGACCTACAATGAGCAGTTCTTC. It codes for CAWSSGRTYNEQFF.

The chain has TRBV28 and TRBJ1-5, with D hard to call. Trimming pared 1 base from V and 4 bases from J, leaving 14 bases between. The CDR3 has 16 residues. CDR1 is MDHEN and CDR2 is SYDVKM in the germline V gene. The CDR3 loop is CASSLSGVLRNQPQHF. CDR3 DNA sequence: TGTGCCAGCAGTTTATCCGGGGTTCTAAGGAATCAGCCCCAGCATTTT.

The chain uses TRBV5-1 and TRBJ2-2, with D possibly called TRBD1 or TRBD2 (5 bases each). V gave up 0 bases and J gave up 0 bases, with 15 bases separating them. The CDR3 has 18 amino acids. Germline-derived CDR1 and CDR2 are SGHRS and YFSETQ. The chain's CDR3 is CASSLGGLGASNTGELFF. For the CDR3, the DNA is TGCGCCAGCAGCTTGGGAGGGCTCGGGGCCTCGAACACCGGGGAGCTGTTTTTT.

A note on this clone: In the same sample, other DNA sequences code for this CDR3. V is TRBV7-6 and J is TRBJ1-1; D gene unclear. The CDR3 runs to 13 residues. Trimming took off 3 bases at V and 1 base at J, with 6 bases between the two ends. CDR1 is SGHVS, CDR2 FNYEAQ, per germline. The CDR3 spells CASSFGENTEAFF. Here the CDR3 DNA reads TGTGCCAGCAGCTTCGGGGAGAACACTGAAGCTTTCTTT.

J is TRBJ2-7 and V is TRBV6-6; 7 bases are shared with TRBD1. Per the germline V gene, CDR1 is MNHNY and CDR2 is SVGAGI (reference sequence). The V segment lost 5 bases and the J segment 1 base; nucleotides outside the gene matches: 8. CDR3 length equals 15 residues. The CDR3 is CASSISPDRSYEQYF. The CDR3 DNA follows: TGTGCCAGCAGTATCTCTCCGGACAGGTCCTACGAGCAGTACTTC.

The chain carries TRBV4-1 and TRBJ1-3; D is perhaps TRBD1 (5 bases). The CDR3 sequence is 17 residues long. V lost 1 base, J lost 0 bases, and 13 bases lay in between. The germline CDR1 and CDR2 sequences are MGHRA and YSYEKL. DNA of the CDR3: TGCGCCAGCAGCCAAGGAGAGACAGCCTTCTCTGGAAACACCATATATTTT. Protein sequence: CASSQGETAFSGNTIYF.

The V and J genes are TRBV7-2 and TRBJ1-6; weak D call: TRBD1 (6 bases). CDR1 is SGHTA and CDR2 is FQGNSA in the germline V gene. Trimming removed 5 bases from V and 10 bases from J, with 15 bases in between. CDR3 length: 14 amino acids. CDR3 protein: CASSAQGSGSPLHF. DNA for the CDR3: TGTGCCAGCAGCGCACAGGGTTCAGGGTCACCCCTCCACTTT.

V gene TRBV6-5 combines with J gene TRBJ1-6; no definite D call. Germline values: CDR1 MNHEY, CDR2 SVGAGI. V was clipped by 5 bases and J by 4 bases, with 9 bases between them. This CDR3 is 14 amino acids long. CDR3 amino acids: CASSTTGYNSPLHF. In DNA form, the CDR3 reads TGTGCCAGCAGTACTACCGGATATAATTCACCCCTCCACTTT.

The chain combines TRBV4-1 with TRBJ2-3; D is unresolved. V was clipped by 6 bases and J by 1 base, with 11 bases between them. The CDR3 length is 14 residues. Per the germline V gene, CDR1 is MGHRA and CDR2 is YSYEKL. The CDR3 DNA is TGCGCCAGCAGGCCCGTTGGGGGCACAGATACGCAGTATTTT. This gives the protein CASRPVGGTDTQYF.

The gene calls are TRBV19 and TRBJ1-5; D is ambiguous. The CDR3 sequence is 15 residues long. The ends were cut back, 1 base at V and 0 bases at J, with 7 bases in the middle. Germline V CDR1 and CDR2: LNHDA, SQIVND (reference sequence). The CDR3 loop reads CASSIGAFSNQPQHF. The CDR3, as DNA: TGTGCCAGTAGTATAGGTGCATTTAGCAATCAGCCCCAGCATTTT. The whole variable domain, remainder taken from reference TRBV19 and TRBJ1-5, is DGGITQSPKYLFRKEGQNVTLSCEQNLNHDAMYWYRQDPGQGLRLIYYSQIVNDFQKGDIAEGYSVSREKKESFPLTVTSAQKNPTAFYLCASSIGAFSNQPQHFGDGTRLSIL.

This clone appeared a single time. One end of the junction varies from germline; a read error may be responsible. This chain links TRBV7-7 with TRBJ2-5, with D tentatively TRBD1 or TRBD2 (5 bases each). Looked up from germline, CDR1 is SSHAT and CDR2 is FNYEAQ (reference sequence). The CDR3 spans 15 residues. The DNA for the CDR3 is TGTGCTAGCAGCTTAGTAGGGGAGCCCCAAGAGACCCAGTACTTC. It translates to CASSLVGEPQETQYF.

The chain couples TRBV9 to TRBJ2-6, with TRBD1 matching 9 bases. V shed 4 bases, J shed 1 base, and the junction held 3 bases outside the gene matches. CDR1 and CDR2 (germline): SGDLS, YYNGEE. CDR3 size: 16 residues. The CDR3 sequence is CASSPGQGSGANVLTF. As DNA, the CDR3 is TGTGCCAGCAGCCCCGGACAGGGGTCTGGGGCCAACGTCCTGACTTTC.

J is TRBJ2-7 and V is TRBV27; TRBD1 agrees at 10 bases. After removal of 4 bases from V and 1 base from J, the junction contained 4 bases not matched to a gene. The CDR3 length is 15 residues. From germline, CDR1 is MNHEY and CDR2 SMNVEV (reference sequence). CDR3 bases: TGTGCCAGCAGTTGGGGACAGGGGCCTTCCTACGAGCAGTACTTC. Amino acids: CASSWGQGPSYEQYF.

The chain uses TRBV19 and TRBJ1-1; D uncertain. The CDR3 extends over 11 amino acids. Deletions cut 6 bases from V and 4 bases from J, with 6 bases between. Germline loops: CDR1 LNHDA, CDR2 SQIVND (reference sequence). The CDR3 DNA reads TGTGCCAGTAGGTTGGGCACTGAAGCTTTCTTT. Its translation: CASRLGTEAFF.

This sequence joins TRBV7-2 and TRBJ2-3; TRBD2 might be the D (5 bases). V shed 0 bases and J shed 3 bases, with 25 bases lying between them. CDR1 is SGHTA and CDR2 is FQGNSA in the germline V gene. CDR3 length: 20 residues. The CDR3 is CASSLAIGGRGTANTDTQYF. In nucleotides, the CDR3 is TGTGCCAGCAGCTTAGCGATAGGTGGGAGAGGAACCGCAAATACAGATACGCAGTATTTT.

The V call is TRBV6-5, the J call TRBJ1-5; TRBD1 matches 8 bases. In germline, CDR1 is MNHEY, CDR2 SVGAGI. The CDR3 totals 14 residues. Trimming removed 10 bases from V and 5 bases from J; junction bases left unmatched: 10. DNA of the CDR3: TGTGCCACCGACAGGGGAGCGGGCGATCAGCCCCAGCATTTT. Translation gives CATDRGAGDQPQHF.

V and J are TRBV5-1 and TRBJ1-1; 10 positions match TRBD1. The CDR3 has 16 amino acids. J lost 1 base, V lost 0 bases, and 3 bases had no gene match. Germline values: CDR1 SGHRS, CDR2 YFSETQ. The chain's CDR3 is CASSLGDRGRNTEAFF. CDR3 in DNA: TGCGCCAGCAGCTTGGGGGACAGGGGAAGGAACACTGAAGCTTTCTTT.

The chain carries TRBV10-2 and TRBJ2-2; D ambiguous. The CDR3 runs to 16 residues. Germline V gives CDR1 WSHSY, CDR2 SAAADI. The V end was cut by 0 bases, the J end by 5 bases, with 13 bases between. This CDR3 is CASSESRPGGTGELFF. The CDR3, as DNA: TGCGCCAGCAGTGAGTCTCGTCCGGGTGGTACCGGGGAGCTGTTTTTT.

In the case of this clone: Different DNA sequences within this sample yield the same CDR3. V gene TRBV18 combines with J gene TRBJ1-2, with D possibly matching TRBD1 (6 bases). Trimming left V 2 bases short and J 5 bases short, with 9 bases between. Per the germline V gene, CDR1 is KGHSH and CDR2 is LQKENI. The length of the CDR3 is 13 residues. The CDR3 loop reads CASSPNREYGYTF. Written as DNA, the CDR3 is TGTGCCAGCTCACCAAACAGGGAATATGGCTACACCTTC.

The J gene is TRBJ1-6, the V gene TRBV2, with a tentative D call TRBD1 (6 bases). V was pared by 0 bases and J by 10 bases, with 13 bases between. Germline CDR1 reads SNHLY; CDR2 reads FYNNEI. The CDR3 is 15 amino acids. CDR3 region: CASSEAWQGRSPLHF. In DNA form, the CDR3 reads TGTGCCAGCAGTGAAGCGTGGCAGGGGAGGTCACCCCTCCACTTT.